Shown below are 2 T cell receptor beta chains from a single sample sequenced in a study of identical twins. MiXCR, applied by TCRdb to the 5' RACE reads, yields one record per CDR3 protein. The sample lists a few hundred thousand distinct CDR3 sequences; 9% to 10% were seen once. The same data also went into a second study, on yellow fever vaccine responses in identical twins.

Sequencing used PBMCs. The receptors derive from a woman aged 18-29 years in good health.

This rearrangement joins TRBV20-1 to TRBJ2-7, with D possibly being TRBD1 (6 bases). This CDR3 comprises 14 residues. Germline V gives CDR1 DFQATT, CDR2 SNEGSKA (reference sequence). Trimming stripped 2 bases from V and 5 bases from J, with 16 bases between. DNA of the CDR3: TGCAGTGCTAGAAAGGGGGAGCTGGGGGACGAGCAGTACTTC. Translation gives CSARKGELGDEQYF.

This clonotype was counted at least ten times. The V call is TRBV9, the J call TRBJ2-2, with no clear D. Trimming took off 1 base at V and 4 bases at J, with 11 bases between the two ends. This CDR3 comprises 15 residues. Per germline, CDR1 SGDLS and CDR2 YYNGEE. The CDR3 reads CASSVFGYPTGELFF. CDR3 nucleotides: TGTGCCAGCAGCGTATTTGGCTACCCCACCGGGGAGCTGTTTTTT.